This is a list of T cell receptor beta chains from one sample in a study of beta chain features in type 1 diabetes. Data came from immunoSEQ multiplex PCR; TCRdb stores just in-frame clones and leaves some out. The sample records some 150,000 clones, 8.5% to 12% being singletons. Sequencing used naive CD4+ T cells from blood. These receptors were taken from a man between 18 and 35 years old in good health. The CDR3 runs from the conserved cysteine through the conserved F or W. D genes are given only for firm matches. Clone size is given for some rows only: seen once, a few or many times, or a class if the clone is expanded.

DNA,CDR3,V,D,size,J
TGTGCCAGCAGTTTAGGCACGGGCTATGGCTACACCTTC,CASSLGTGYGYTF,TRBV28,NA,few,TRBJ1-2
TGTGCCAGCAGTTACGCGGACAGGGCGGGGTATGGCTACACCTTC,CASSYADRAGYGYTF,TRBV6-5,TRBD1,NA,TRBJ1-2
TGTGCCAGCAGCTGGCGGGGGGGCCAAGACAATGAGCAGTTCTTC,CASSWRGGQDNEQFF,TRBV7-9,TRBD2,few,TRBJ2-1
TGTGCCAGCAGCCCAAGGGCGGGGCGACAAGAGACCCAGTACTTC,CASSPRAGRQETQYF,TRBV11-2,NA,NA,TRBJ2-5
TGCGCCAGCAGCTCGGGACAGACCAAAAACTATGGCTACACCTTC,CASSSGQTKNYGYTF,TRBV5-1,TRBD1,few,TRBJ1-2
TGTGCCAGCAGGATGACAGGGGCGGGAGGCTACACCTTC,CASRMTGAGGYTF,TRBV5-6,TRBD1,once,TRBJ1-2
TGTGCCAGCAGTTTAGTACAGGGGTTGGGCACAGATACGCAGTATTTT,CASSLVQGLGTDTQYF,TRBV28,TRBD1,NA,TRBJ2-3
TGTGCCAGCAGCCCACTGGGGACACTGTCCTACGAGCAGTACTTC,CASSPLGTLSYEQYF,TRBV6-6,NA,NA,TRBJ2-7
TGTGCCAGCAGTGAATCGACAGGGAGGGAGACCCAGTACTTC,CASSESTGRETQYF,TRBV25-1,NA,many,TRBJ2-5
TGTGCCAGCAGGGCACCTGGAGGAACCGGGGAGCTGTTTTTT,CASRAPGGTGELFF,TRBV6-5,NA,few,TRBJ2-2
TGTGCCAGCAGTTACTTAGGCGGAGGGACTGAAGCTTTCTTT,CASSYLGGGTEAFF,TRBV6-6,NA,NA,TRBJ1-1
TGCGCCAGCAGTGTTCGACTTAACACCGGGGAGCTGTTTTTT,CASSVRLNTGELFF,TRBV10-1,NA,NA,TRBJ2-2
TGTGCCAGCAGCCCTGGACAGGGGAGGTATGGCTACACCTTC,CASSPGQGRYGYTF,TRBV7-9,TRBD1,NA,TRBJ1-2
TGTGCCAGCTACGGACTAGAAGGCTACGAGCAGTACTTC,CASYGLEGYEQYF,TRBV6-1,TRBD2,few,TRBJ2-7
TGTGCCAGCAGCTCCCGGACAGGTGTAGAGACCCAGTACTTC,CASSSRTGVETQYF,TRBV5-4,TRBD1,few,TRBJ2-5
TGTGCCAGCAGCCCCCAGATCGCGGGGAACACTGAAGCTTTCTTT,CASSPQIAGNTEAFF,TRBV5-6,NA,few,TRBJ1-1
TGTGCCAGCAGAACGACAGGACCCCTCCACTTT,CASRTTGPLHF,TRBV7-2,NA,few,TRBJ1-6
TGTGCCAGCAGCGAGGGACTAGCGGGGGGAGATGAGCAGTTCTTC,CASSEGLAGGDEQFF,TRBV5-4,TRBD2,NA,TRBJ2-1
TGTGCCAGCAGCCGGACACCTAACTATGGCTACACCTTC,CASSRTPNYGYTF,TRBV5-8,NA,few,TRBJ1-2
TGTGCCAGCAGCTCGACAGGCGCCACCTCTCCTGGAAACACCATATATTTT,CASSSTGATSPGNTIYF,TRBV7-3,NA,NA,TRBJ1-3
TGTGCCAGCAGTGGACAGGGCTACGAGCAGTACTTC,CASSGQGYEQYF,TRBV6-5,TRBD1,few,TRBJ2-7
TGTGCCAGCATCTCACAGGCAGCGAACACTGAAGCTTTCTTT,CASISQAANTEAFF,TRBV7-8,NA,few,TRBJ1-1
TGTGCCAGCAGCCCAACCGGGACACCAGGGAATGGCTACACCTTC,CASSPTGTPGNGYTF,TRBV6-6,NA,NA,TRBJ1-2
TGTGCCAGCAGAGCCGGACTAGCGGGGTACGAGCAGTACTTC,CASRAGLAGYEQYF,TRBV2,TRBD2,NA,TRBJ2-7
TGCGCCAGCAGCCAAGATCAAGACTCTTGGGAAAAACTGTTTTTT,CASSQDQDSWEKLFF,TRBV4-1,NA,NA,TRBJ1-4
TGTGCCAGCAGTTTAGCTAGCGGGGGACCCTACGAGCAGTACTTC,CASSLASGGPYEQYF,TRBV28,TRBD2,NA,TRBJ2-7
TGTGCCAGCAGCTTCCGGGGGGCGGGCACAGATACGCAGTATTTT,CASSFRGAGTDTQYF,TRBV7-9,NA,few,TRBJ2-3
TGTGCCAGCAGTCGGCCGGGACAGGGTCCCGACTATGGCTACACCTTC,CASSRPGQGPDYGYTF,TRBV27,TRBD1,NA,TRBJ1-2
TGTGCCAGCAGCACAAGGACATTCCAAGAGACCCAGTACTTC,CASSTRTFQETQYF,TRBV7-2,NA,NA,TRBJ2-5
TGTGCCAGCAGTGAACAGGGGTATAATGGCTACACCTTC,CASSEQGYNGYTF,TRBV6-5,TRBD1,few,TRBJ1-2
TGTGCCAGCAGTGAAGGGGGGGTTTACGGAAACACCATATATTTT,CASSEGGVYGNTIYF,TRBV2,NA,few,TRBJ1-3
TGTGCCAGCAGTTTCGGGATGGGATACGAGCAGTACTTC,CASSFGMGYEQYF,TRBV27,NA,few,TRBJ2-7
TGTGCCAGCAGCTTAGTTATCCTCACAGATACGCAGTATTTT,CASSLVILTDTQYF,TRBV7-9,NA,NA,TRBJ2-3
TGTGCCAGCTCACCAAATCGGGCCGGGGAGCTGTTTTTT,CASSPNRAGELFF,TRBV18,NA,few,TRBJ2-2
TGCGCCAGCAGCCAAGACCGCCCGGGCTACAATGAGCAGTTCTTC,CASSQDRPGYNEQFF,TRBV4-1,NA,NA,TRBJ2-1
TGTGCCAGCAGTGCCCGACAGAGTAAAGCTTTCTTT,CASSARQSKAFF,TRBV6-5,NA,NA,TRBJ1-1
TGTGCCAGCTCACTCGTATGGCAGGGGGGCTCCTACGAGCAGTACTTC,CASSLVWQGGSYEQYF,TRBV18,NA,few,TRBJ2-7
TGTGCCAGCAGCTCCGAACAGGGGGCGGCCGGGGAGCTGTTTTTT,CASSSEQGAAGELFF,TRBV7-6,TRBD1,few,TRBJ2-2
TGCGCCAGCAGCCCGGACTACCTCCAAGAGACCCAGTACTTC,CASSPDYLQETQYF,TRBV5-1,NA,NA,TRBJ2-5
TGTGCCATCAGAGGAGACAGGGCTGGGGCCAACGTCCTGACTTTC,CAIRGDRAGANVLTF,TRBV10-3,TRBD1,many,TRBJ2-6
TGTGCCAGCTCACAAACGACAGGGGGCGACTATGGCTACACCTTC,CASSQTTGGDYGYTF,TRBV18,TRBD1,few,TRBJ1-2
TGTGCCAGCAGTGTTAAACAGGGGAACGAGCAGTACTTC,CASSVKQGNEQYF,TRBV25-1,TRBD1,NA,TRBJ2-7
TGTGCCAGCAGCGCGAAGGGACTAGCGGCACCCTTGAGCACAGATACGCAGTATTTT,CASSAKGLAAPLSTDTQYF,TRBV9,TRBD2,NA,TRBJ2-3
TGCGCCAGCAGCTCCAACGACAGGGGAACTTGGGAGCAGTACTTC,CASSSNDRGTWEQYF,TRBV5-1,TRBD1,NA,TRBJ2-7
TGTGCCTGGAGTGCAGGGGGCTATGGCTACACCTTC,CAWSAGGYGYTF,TRBV30,TRBD1,many,TRBJ1-2
TGCGCCAGCAGCCCCCAAGGGGACAGGGGCCAGCCCCAGCATTTT,CASSPQGDRGQPQHF,TRBV5-1,TRBD1,many,TRBJ1-5
TGTGCCAGCAGTGAAGGACAGAGACGCACAGATACGCAGTATTTT,CASSEGQRRTDTQYF,TRBV6-1,NA,few,TRBJ2-3
TGCAGCGTTGGCGGGGGAAACACCGGGGAGCTGTTTTTT,CSVGGGNTGELFF,TRBV29-1,TRBD2,many,TRBJ2-2
TGTGCCAGCGTTCGACAGGGGGCCTACGAGCAGTACTTC,CASVRQGAYEQYF,TRBV25-1,TRBD1,few,TRBJ2-7
TGCGCCAGCAGCCAACAGGTGGGGGCATTAGATGGCTACACCTTC,CASSQQVGALDGYTF,TRBV4-3,NA,NA,TRBJ1-2
TGTGCCAGCAGCGACAGGCTCGAAACAGGGAACACTGAAGCTTTCTTT,CASSDRLETGNTEAFF,TRBV9,NA,NA,TRBJ1-1
TGTGCCAGCAGTTTGAGGACTTACGGGGGACGGTACGAGCAGTACTTC,CASSLRTYGGRYEQYF,TRBV28,NA,few,TRBJ2-7
TGTGCCAGCATCCCCAACAGCCTTAGCAATCAGCCCCAGCATTTT,CASIPNSLSNQPQHF,TRBV2,NA,NA,TRBJ1-5
TGTGCCAGCAGCGCAGGGTTTGGCTACACCTTC,CASSAGFGYTF,TRBV5-6,NA,NA,TRBJ1-2